The 3 T cell receptor beta chains presented below share a single source sample, sequenced in a study of monozygotic twins with inflammatory bowel disease. TCRdb processed the 5' RACE reads again and assigns one entry to each CDR3 protein, with no DNA. The sample table sets out roughly 100,000 distinct CDR3 sequences. Sequenced input: blood. These receptors all come from a human donor with ulcerative colitis or Crohn's disease, or a healthy co-twin of an affected twin (not recorded which).

The gene calls are TRBV7-9 and TRBJ2-5. From germline, CDR1 is SEHNR and CDR2 FQNEAQ (reference sequence). The CDR3 covers 14 residues. CDR3 residues: CASSLAVGRETQYF.

This rearrangement joins TRBV30 to TRBJ1-1; the D call of TRBD1 rests on TCRdb alone, since no DNA is present to check it. In germline, CDR1 is GTSNPN, CDR2 SVGIG (reference sequence). The CDR3 extends over 16 amino acids. The CDR3 sequence is CAWSPPGHGMNTEAFF.

V is TRBV12-3 or TRBV12-4 and J is TRBJ1-6. There are 12 residues in the CDR3. CDR3 protein: CASSLSNSPLHF.